This T cell receptor beta chain was sequenced in a study of PD-L1 blockade in urothelial cancer. Looking at the study overall: Investigators checked blood 3 weeks (second dose) and 6 weeks after treatment start.

This CDR3 contains 15 residues. The junction had 5 bases not matched to a gene; V was cut back by 1 base and J by 6 bases. Germline CDR1 reads MDHEN; CDR2 reads SYDVKM. The time point: peripheral blood 6 weeks after treatment start. Each PCR reaction had synthetic TCR analog templates spiked into it. The data were produced by immunoSEQ multiplex PCR, yet TCRdb's version contains in-frame clones alone and is incomplete. The data hold 40,000 to 55,000 clones, with around 90% observed a single time. This TCR was sampled from a man in his sixties with urothelial cancer. Specimen: PBMCs, collected around atezolizumab (anti-PD-L1) treatment. This chain connects TRBV28 to TRBJ2-4; 8 bases line up with TRBD1. CDR3 region: CASSLSDRAINIQYF. In DNA form, the CDR3 reads TGTGCCAGCAGTTTATCGGACAGGGCTATAAACATTCAGTACTTC.